This record concerns one T cell receptor (beta chain) sequence. Both 60 Vbeta primers and 13 Jbeta primers went into the PCR. The repertoire was sequenced with immunoSEQ multiplex PCR; TCRdb's copy has only in-frame clones and lacks some. This sample yields 55,000 or so clones, of which around 66% are seen a single time; about 3% belongs to the top ten. The data stem from a study of cytomegalovirus exposure and HLA in healthy donors. Study-level background: Approximately 190 million T cells yielded 100 million or so unique TCR beta sequences in earlier analysis.

CDR3 size: 18 residues. V shed 3 bases and J shed 5 bases, with 28 bases lying between them. The V gene's germline CDR1 is GTSNPN and CDR2 SVGIG (reference sequence). This sequence was found in a young man in good health and CMV-seronegative. The chain joins TRBV30 to TRBJ1-2, with D uncertain. The sequencing sample was made of PBMCs. The DNA of the CDR3 is TGTGCCTGGAGCCAGGAGCTGCGGGAACCCGGTAAGGGATATGGCTACACCTTC. Residues: CAWSQELREPGKGYGYTF.